What follows are 24 T cell receptor beta chains derived from one specimen sequenced in a study of shared clonotypes between healthy human individuals (dated by TCRdb to 2019 to 2021). The library was prepared using the immunoSEQ multiplex PCR assay. In its TCRdb copy, this immuneACCESS table keeps in-frame sequences only and misses some clones. Where compared with another copy, unresolved V genes explain less than half of these, and the others have no known cause. The sample table lists fewer than 1.4 million clones, 75% to 85% of them with a count of one. Clones ranked in the top ten supply more than 0.55% of the sample. Sequencing used memory CD4+ T cells from PBMCs. What the cell subset or site label conveys for this sample: CD45RA-negative fraction. The receptors were sampled from a man aged 18 to 30 in good health. Some clones in this sample may be carry-over from other donors' samples.

V is TRBV28 and J is TRBJ1-2; D remains ambiguous. V gave up 6 bases and J gave up 5 bases, with 19 bases separating them. The CDR3 extends over 15 amino acids. Looked up from germline, CDR1 is MDHEN and CDR2 is SYDVKM. As DNA, the CDR3 is TGTGCCAGCAGCCCGGGAGGTTATGAGAGTTATGGCTACACCTTC. Translating gives CASSPGGYESYGYTF.

The chain links TRBV28 to TRBJ1-4; 8 bases are shared with TRBD1. After removal of 6 bases from V and 8 bases from J, the junction contained 14 bases not matched to a gene. The CDR3 runs to 16 residues. CDR1 is MDHEN and CDR2 is SYDVKM in the germline V gene. In nucleotides, the CDR3 is TGTGCCAGCAGCATCCCCAGGACAGGGCGGGGGGAAAAACTGTTTTTT. Encoded protein: CASSIPRTGRGEKLFF. The full variable domain, its missing parts supplied by reference TRBV28 and TRBJ1-4, is DVKVTQSSRYLVKRTGEKVFLECVQDMDHENMFWYRQDPGLGLRLIYFSYDVKMKEKGDIPEGYSVSREKKERFSLILESASTNQTSMYLCASSIPRTGRGEKLFFGSGTQLSVL.

The chain combines TRBV5-6 with TRBJ1-1; 7 bases match TRBD1. CDR3 length: 16 amino acids. V trimming: 1 base; J trimming: 0 bases; junction bases outside the gene matches: 6. Germline values: CDR1 SGHDT, CDR2 YYEEEE. The CDR3 sequence is CASSLLGQRMNTEAFF. The DNA of the CDR3 is TGTGCCAGCAGCTTGTTGGGACAGAGAATGAACACTGAAGCTTTCTTT.

The rearrangement links TRBV5-5 to TRBJ1-1; D gene uncertain. The germline V gene has CDR1 SGHKS and CDR2 YYEKEE (reference sequence). Between the trimmed V and J ends, which lost 7 bases and 1 base, there was a span of 14 bases. This CDR3 region has 14 residues. CDR3 sequence (DNA): TGTGCCAGCTCCGGTCCGCCCCGGAACACTGAAGCTTTCTTT. Protein sequence: CASSGPPRNTEAFF.

The V gene is TRBV2, the J gene TRBJ1-3; D possibly corresponds to TRBD1 (6 bases). The germline gives CDR1 SNHLY, CDR2 FYNNEI. CDR3 size: 16 residues. V dropped 5 bases and J dropped 0 bases, with 14 bases sitting between them. The CDR3 nucleotides are TGTGCCAGCAGTTATTCCAGGGGCATCTCTGGAAACACCATATATTTT. Translated, it gives CASSYSRGISGNTIYF.

V gene TRBV5-1 combines with J gene TRBJ1-1; 8 positions agree with TRBD1. The CDR3 is made up of 15 amino acids. The junction had 5 bases not matched to a gene; V was cut back by 3 bases and J by 1 base. Germline CDR1 SGHRS, CDR2 YFSETQ. The CDR3 sequence is CASSSKGQENTEAFF. The CDR3 nucleotides are TGCGCCAGCAGCTCGAAGGGACAGGAGAACACTGAAGCTTTCTTT.

This chain connects TRBV29-1 to TRBJ2-7; possibly TRBD1 or TRBD2 for D (5 bases each). V was cut by 7 bases and J by 0 bases, with 10 bases left in between. Germline V gives CDR1 SQVTM, CDR2 ANQGSEA. This CDR3 spans 12 amino acids. The CDR3 is CSGGPISYEQYF. DNA for the CDR3: TGCAGCGGGGGACCGATCTCCTACGAGCAGTACTTC.

This clone was observed a single time. V is TRBV29-1 and J is TRBJ2-1, with D maybe TRBD2 (6 bases). The CDR3 consists of 16 residues. V lost 8 bases and J 4 bases, leaving 24 bases between the germline ends. Germline CDR1 reads SQVTM; CDR2 reads ANQGSEA. CDR3 residues: CSIRGVGGRSYNEQFF. The CDR3 bases are TGCAGCATCCGAGGGGTAGGAGGGAGAAGTTACAATGAGCAGTTCTTC.

This clone was detected only a few times. The rearrangement links TRBV5-1 to TRBJ1-4, with D uncertain. Trimming shortened V by 0 bases and J by 8 bases, and 17 bases separated the two germline ends. The CDR3 loop spans 16 amino acids. Per the germline V gene, CDR1 is SGHRS and CDR2 is YFSETQ. DNA of the CDR3: TGCGCCAGCAGCTTGGGGAGTGTGTCTCGGTGGGAAAAACTGTTTTTT. This translates into CASSLGSVSRWEKLFF. Full variable domain (outside the CDR3, taken from reference TRBV5-1 and TRBJ1-4): KAGVTQTPRYLIKTRGQQVTLSCSPISGHRSVSWYQQTPGQGLQFLFEYFSETQRNKGNFPGRFSGRQFSNSRSEMNVSTLELGDSALYLCASSLGSVSRWEKLFFGSGTQLSVL.

The rearrangement links TRBV6-1 to TRBJ2-1; no reliable D call. CDR3 length: 16 residues. Trimming pared 0 bases from V and 5 bases from J, leaving 14 bases between. CDR1 is MNHNS and CDR2 is SASEGT in the germline V gene. The CDR3 nucleotides read TGTGCCAGCAGTGAAGCGCACGGCCTAGGGAACAATGAGCAGTTCTTC. Translating it yields CASSEAHGLGNNEQFF.

This sequence joins TRBV28 and TRBJ2-1, with 7 positions matching TRBD2. CDR1 is MDHEN, CDR2 SYDVKM, per germline. The CDR3 length is 14 residues. Trimming removed 5 bases from V and 3 bases from J; junction bases left unmatched: 4. The chain's CDR3 is CASSPRTSYNEQFF. CDR3 nucleotide sequence: TGTGCCAGCAGTCCCAGGACTAGCTACAATGAGCAGTTCTTC.

The chain couples TRBV18 to TRBJ1-1; 12 nucleotides line up with TRBD1. V was clipped by 5 bases and J by 4 bases; unmatched bases: 5. Germline V CDR1 and CDR2: KGHSH, LQKENI. The CDR3 extends over 15 amino acids. In DNA, the CDR3 is TGTGCCAGCTCAAGGGGGACAGGGGGCGGCACTGAAGCTTTCTTT. It translates to CASSRGTGGGTEAFF.

V gene TRBV25-1 combines with J gene TRBJ1-2; 9 bases line up with TRBD1. The CDR3 has 13 amino acids. V shed 4 bases and J 8 bases; nucleotides not matched to a gene: 5. From germline, CDR1 is MGHDK and CDR2 SYGVNS. The CDR3 sequence is CASSGQGVKGYTF. In DNA form, the CDR3 reads TGTGCCAGCAGTGGACAGGGGGTAAAAGGCTACACCTTC.

This rearrangement joins TRBV18 to TRBJ1-2; D gene ambiguous. The germline V and J ends were trimmed by 2 bases and 8 bases, with 12 bases remaining between them. The length of the CDR3 is 13 residues. Germline CDR1 is KGHSH and CDR2 is LQKENI. As DNA, the CDR3 is TGTGCCAGCTCACCAGACGACATGCGGGGCTACACCTTC. Its protein product is CASSPDDMRGYTF.

The chain employs TRBV4-1 and TRBJ1-2, with 8 bases aligning to TRBD1. Germline-derived CDR1 and CDR2 are MGHRA and YSYEKL. V was pared by 4 bases and J by 3 bases, with 4 bases of the junction left unmatched. This CDR3 is 14 amino acids long. In DNA form, the CDR3 reads TGCGCCAGCAGCCGCTCACAGGGGGACTATGGCTACACCTTC. Protein sequence: CASSRSQGDYGYTF.

The gene calls are TRBV5-1 and TRBJ1-1, with D possibly being TRBD1 (5 bases). CDR3 length: 15 residues. Trimming shortened V by 0 bases and J by 4 bases, and 13 bases separated the two germline ends. Germline V gene data show CDR1 as SGHRS and CDR2 as YFSETQ. For the CDR3, the DNA is TGCGCCAGCAGCTTGGGCGTGGGGCTGAGCACTGAAGCTTTCTTT. As protein: CASSLGVGLSTEAFF.

With respect to this clone: This sample also contains other DNA sequences that code for the same CDR3. The gene calls are TRBV15 and TRBJ2-7, with D maybe TRBD2 (5 bases). Germline V gene data show CDR1 as LNHNV and CDR2 as YYDKDF (reference sequence). This CDR3 is 13 amino acids long. Deletions cut 0 bases from V and 4 bases from J, with 7 bases between. This CDR3 is CATSRDRTYEQYF. CDR3 DNA: TGTGCCACCAGCAGAGATCGGACTTACGAGCAGTACTTC.

V is TRBV5-6 and J is TRBJ1-5, with D maybe TRBD1 (5 bases). The CDR3 loop spans 15 amino acids. V was shortened by 3 bases and J by 0 bases, with 10 bases between the two germline ends. Germline V gene sequence: CDR1 SGHDT, CDR2 YYEEEE. The CDR3 loop is CASSSWGISNQPQHF. The DNA for the CDR3 is TGTGCCAGCAGCTCTTGGGGCATTAGCAATCAGCCCCAGCATTTT.

In this sample, this clone turned up once. The chain is built from TRBV19 and TRBJ2-6; no reliable D call. V was pared by 8 bases and J by 3 bases, with 11 bases between. CDR1 is LNHDA and CDR2 is SQIVND in the germline V gene (reference sequence). This CDR3 is 14 amino acids long. CDR3 in amino acids: CASGESGGANVLTF. Written as DNA, the CDR3 is TGTGCCAGTGGAGAATCGGGTGGGGCCAACGTCCTGACTTTC. Full variable domain (remainder filled in from reference TRBV19 and TRBJ2-6): DGGITQSPKYLFRKEGQNVTLSCEQNLNHDAMYWYRQDPGQGLRLIYYSQIVNDFQKGDIAEGYSVSREKKESFPLTVTSAQKNPTAFYLCASGESGGANVLTFGAGSRLTVL.

This chain connects TRBV15 to TRBJ2-4; TRBD2 matches 7 bases. CDR3 length: 14 amino acids. The V and J ends lost 6 bases and 7 bases, in that order; junction bases with no gene match: 9. Germline-derived CDR1 and CDR2 are LNHNV and YYDKDF (reference sequence). In DNA, the CDR3 is TGTGCCACCAGGAGAAGACTAGCCGGGAACATTCAGTACTTC. Amino acids: CATRRRLAGNIQYF.

This chain connects TRBV19 to TRBJ2-1, with D maybe TRBD2 (5 bases). Germline CDR1 and CDR2: LNHDA and SQIVND (reference sequence). CDR3 length: 17 residues. Trimming removed 3 bases at V and 0 bases at J, with 15 bases between. The CDR3 DNA follows: TGTGCCAGTAGTATTTCCCCGCGGAGGAGCTCCTACAATGAGCAGTTCTTC. It translates to CASSISPRRSSYNEQFF.

This clone was counted once. The chain uses TRBV29-1 and TRBJ2-2; D remains unclear. The V and J ends lost 3 bases and 0 bases respectively, with 5 bases between them. Germline V CDR1 and CDR2: SQVTM, ANQGSEA. There are 13 residues in the CDR3. The CDR3 DNA follows: TGCAGCGTTGAGACCGCGAACACCGGGGAGCTGTTTTTT. It yields the protein CSVETANTGELFF.

The chain carries TRBV19 and TRBJ2-7; a weak D match, TRBD2 (6 bases). Trimming cost V 4 bases and J 0 bases, with 13 bases left between them. The CDR3 is made up of 15 amino acids. Per germline, CDR1 LNHDA and CDR2 SQIVND (reference sequence). The CDR3 spells CASSTRIGGSYEQYF. DNA for the CDR3: TGTGCCAGTAGTACTAGGATCGGGGGCTCCTACGAGCAGTACTTC.

This clone was observed a few times. J is TRBJ2-7 and V is TRBV11-2; the D is unclear. CDR1 is SGHAT and CDR2 is FQNNGV in the germline V gene. The CDR3 has 16 residues. Deletions cut 5 bases from V and 0 bases from J, with 17 bases between. The CDR3 DNA reads as TGTGCCAGCAGCGGGCTGACACTCCTCTCCTCCTACGAGCAGTACTTC. The encoded protein is CASSGLTLLSSYEQYF.